The present T cell receptor (beta chain) was sequenced within a study of response to subunit inactivated influenza vaccine. Worth noting for this clonotype: The antigen is unknown.

Overall study findings and caveats: Few new T cells, the authors suggested, are recruited by each seasonal influenza vaccination.

CDR3 length: 11 amino acids. Germline loops: CDR1 ENHRY, CDR2 SYGVKD. Trimming removed 2 bases from V and 12 bases from J, with 11 bases in between. TCRdb ran MiXCR on the RT-PCR reads and lists one entry per CDR3 protein. The table has 530,000 or so distinct CDR3 sequences, approximately 24% seen once. The chain is built from TRBV10-3 and TRBJ2-7; D unclear. The sequence was collected from a man aged 45 to 65 who received an inactivated influenza vaccine. The source material was CD4+ T cells sorted from PBMCs, sampled around 5 days after vaccination. The CDR3: CAISEQTRLYF. CDR3 sequence (DNA): TGTGCCATCAGTGAGCAGACGAGGTTGTACTTC.